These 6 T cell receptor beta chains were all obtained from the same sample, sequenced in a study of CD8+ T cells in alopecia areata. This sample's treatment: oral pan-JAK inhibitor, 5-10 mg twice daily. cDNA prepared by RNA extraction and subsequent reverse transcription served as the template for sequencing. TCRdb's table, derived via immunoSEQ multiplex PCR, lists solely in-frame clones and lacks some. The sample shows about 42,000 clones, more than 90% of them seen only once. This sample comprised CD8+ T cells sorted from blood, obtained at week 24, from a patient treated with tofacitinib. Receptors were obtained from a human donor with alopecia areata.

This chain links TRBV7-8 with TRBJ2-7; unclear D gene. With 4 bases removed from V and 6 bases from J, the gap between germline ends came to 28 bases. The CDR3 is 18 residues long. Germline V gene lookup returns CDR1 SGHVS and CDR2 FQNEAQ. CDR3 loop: CASSSHPTRPDPYREQYF. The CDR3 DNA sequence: TGTGCCAGCAGCTCTCATCCCACTCGGCCGGACCCCTACCGCGAGCAGTACTTC.

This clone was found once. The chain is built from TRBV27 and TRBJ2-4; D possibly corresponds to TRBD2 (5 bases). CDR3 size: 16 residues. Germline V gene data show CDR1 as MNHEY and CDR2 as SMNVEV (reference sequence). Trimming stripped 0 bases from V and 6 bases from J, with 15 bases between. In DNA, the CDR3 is TGTGCCAGCAGTTTATCCTCGGGATTACTGGGAAACATTCAGTACTTC. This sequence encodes CASSLSSGLLGNIQYF.

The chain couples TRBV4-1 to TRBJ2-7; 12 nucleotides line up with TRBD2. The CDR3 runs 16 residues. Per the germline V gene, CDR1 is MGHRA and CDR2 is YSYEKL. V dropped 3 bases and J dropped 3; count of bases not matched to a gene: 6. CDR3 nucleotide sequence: TGCGCCAGCAGCCAGAGAACTAGCGGGGGGCTCTACGAGCAGTACTTC. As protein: CASSQRTSGGLYEQYF.

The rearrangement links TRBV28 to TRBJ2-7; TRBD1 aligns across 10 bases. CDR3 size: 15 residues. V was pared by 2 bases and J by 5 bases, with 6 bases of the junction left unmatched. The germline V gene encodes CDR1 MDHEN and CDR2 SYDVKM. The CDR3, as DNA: TGTGCCAGCAGTTTAAGACAGGGGGCTATGGACGAGCAGTACTTC. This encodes CASSLRQGAMDEQYF.

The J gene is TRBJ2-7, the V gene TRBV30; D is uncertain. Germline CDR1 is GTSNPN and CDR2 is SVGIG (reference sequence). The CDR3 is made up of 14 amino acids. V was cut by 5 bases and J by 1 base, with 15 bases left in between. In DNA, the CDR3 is TGTGCCTGGGCCCTGGACGATGGGTCCTACGAGCAGTACTTC. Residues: CAWALDDGSYEQYF.

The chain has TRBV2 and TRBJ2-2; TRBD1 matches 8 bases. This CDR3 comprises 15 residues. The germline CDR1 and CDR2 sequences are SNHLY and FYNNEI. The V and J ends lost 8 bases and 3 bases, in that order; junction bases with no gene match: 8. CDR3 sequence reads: CASGNRGMYTGELFF. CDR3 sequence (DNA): TGTGCCAGCGGTAACAGGGGGATGTACACCGGGGAGCTGTTTTTT.